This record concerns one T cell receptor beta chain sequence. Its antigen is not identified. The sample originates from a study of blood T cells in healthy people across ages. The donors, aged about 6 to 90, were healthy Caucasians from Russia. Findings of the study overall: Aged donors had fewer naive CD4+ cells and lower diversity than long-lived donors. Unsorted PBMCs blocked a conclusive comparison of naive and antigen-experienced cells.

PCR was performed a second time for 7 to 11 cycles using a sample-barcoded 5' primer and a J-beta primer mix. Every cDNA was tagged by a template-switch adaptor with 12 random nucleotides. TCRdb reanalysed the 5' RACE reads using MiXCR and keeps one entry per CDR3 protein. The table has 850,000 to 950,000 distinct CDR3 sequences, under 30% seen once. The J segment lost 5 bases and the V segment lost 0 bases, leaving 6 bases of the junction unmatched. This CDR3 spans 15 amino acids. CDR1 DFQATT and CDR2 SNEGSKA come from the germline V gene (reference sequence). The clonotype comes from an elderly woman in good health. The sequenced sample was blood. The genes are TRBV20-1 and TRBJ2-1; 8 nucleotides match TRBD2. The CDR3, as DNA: TGCAGTGCTAGAGATAAGGAGACTAGCGACAATGAGCAGTTCTTC. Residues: CSARDKETSDNEQFF.